This TCR beta chain derives from a study of blood T cell repertoires in COVID-19. Study-wide background: Acute and convalescent COVID-19 specimens originated in the United States, Italy and Spain. PBMCs, B-cell-depleted T cells, or T cells provided the cDNA or gDNA that made up the material.

Remarks on this clone: Different DNA sequences within this sample yield the same CDR3.

Study processing details: Amplification of reference gene primers provided the estimated nucleated cell counts. This table comes from immunoSEQ multiplex PCR, and its TCRdb copy is limited to in-frame clones, with some not included. Clone size and the V and J calls come from that table; the DNA yielded D and trimming. This sample carries 15,000 or so clones, around four fifths of them seen once, and the ten largest clones take under 30%. The CDR3 consists of 15 residues. V lost 5 bases, J lost 6 bases, and 11 bases stayed unmatched. Germline CDR1 is SGHTA and CDR2 is FQGNSA. The sequenced sample was peripheral blood. This sequence joins TRBV7-2 and TRBJ2-7, with 9 bases lining up with TRBD2. The receptor's source is a woman aged 60-75 years with acute or convalescent COVID-19. The CDR3 loop is CASSPQLGAGGEQYF. Written as DNA, the CDR3 is TGTGCCAGCAGCCCTCAGCTTGGAGCGGGAGGCGAGCAGTACTTC.